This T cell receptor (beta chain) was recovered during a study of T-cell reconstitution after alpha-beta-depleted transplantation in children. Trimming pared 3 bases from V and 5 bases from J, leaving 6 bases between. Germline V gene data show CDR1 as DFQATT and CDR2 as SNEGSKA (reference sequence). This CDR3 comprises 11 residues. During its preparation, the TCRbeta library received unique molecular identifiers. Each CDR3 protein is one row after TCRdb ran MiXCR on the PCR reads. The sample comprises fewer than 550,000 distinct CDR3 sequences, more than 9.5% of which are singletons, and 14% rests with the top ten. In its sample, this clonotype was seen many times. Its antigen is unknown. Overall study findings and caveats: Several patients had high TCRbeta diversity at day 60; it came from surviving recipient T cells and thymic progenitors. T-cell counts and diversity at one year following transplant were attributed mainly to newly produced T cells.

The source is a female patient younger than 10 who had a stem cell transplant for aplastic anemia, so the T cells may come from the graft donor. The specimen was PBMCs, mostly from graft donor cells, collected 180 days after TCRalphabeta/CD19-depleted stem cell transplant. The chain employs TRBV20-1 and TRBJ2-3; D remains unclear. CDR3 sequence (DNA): TGCAGTGCTAGGTCGCTAGATACGCAGTATTTT. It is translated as CSARSLDTQYF.